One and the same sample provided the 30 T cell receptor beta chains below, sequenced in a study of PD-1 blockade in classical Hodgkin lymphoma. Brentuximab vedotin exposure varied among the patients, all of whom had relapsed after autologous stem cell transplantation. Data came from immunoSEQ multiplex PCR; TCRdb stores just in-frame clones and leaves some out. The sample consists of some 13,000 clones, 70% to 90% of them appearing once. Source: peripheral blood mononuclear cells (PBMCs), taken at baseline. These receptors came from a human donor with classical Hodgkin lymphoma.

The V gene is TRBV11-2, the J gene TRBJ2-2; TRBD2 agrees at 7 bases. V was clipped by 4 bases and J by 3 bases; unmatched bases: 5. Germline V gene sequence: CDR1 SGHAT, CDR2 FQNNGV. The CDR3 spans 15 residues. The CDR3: CASSSRLADTGELFF. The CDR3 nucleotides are TGTGCCAGCAGCTCTCGACTAGCCGACACCGGGGAGCTGTTTTTT.

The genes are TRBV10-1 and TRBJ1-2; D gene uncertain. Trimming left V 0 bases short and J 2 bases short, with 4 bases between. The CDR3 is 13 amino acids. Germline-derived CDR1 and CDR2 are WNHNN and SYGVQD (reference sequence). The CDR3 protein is CASSESQNYGYTF. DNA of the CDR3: TGCGCCAGCAGTGAGTCACAGAACTATGGCTACACCTTC.

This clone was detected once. The CDR3 spells CASSSWDSTYSNQPQHF. CDR3 DNA sequence: TGTGCCAGCAGCTCCTGGGACAGCACCTATAGCAATCAGCCCCAGCATTTT. The chain links TRBV5-6 to TRBJ1-5; TRBD1 aligns across 7 bases. Germline V gives CDR1 SGHDT, CDR2 YYEEEE. The V segment lost 3 bases and the J segment 0 bases; nucleotides outside the gene matches: 9. This CDR3 is 17 amino acids long.

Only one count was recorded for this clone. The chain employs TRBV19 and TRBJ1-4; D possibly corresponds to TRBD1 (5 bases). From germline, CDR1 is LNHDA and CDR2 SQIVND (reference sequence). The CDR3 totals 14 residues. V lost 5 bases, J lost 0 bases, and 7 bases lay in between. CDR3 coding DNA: TGTGCCAGTAGTCCGGGGGCAACTAATGAAAAACTGTTTTTT. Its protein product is CASSPGATNEKLFF.

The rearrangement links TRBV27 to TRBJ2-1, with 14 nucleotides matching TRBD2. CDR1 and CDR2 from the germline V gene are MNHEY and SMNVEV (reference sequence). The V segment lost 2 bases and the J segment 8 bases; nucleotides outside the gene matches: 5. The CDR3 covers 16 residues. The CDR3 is CASSLATSGRADEQFF. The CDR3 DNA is TGTGCCAGCAGTTTAGCGACTAGCGGGAGGGCCGATGAGCAGTTCTTC.

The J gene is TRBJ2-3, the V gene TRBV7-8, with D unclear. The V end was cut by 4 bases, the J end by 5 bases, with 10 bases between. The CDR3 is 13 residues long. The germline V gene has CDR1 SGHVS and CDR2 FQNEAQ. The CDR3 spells CASSSGLIDTQYF. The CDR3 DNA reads TGTGCCAGCAGCTCCGGTCTCATAGATACGCAGTATTTT.

The CDR3 DNA reads as TGCGCCAGCACCCCGGGGGTTGGCACCGGGGAGCTGTTTTTT. Its translation is CASTPGVGTGELFF. V usage is TRBV10-1 and J usage is TRBJ2-2, with D tentatively TRBD2 (6 bases). V shed 7 bases and J shed 4 bases, with 13 bases lying between them. The germline CDR1 and CDR2 sequences are WNHNN and SYGVQD (reference sequence). This CDR3 is built from 14 residues.

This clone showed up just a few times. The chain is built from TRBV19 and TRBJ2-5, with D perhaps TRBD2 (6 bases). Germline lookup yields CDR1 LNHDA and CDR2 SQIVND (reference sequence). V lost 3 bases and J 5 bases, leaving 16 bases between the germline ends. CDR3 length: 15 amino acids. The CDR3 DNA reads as TGTGCCAGTAGTATCCTTGGCGGGATGGGGGAGACCCAGTACTTC. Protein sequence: CASSILGGMGETQYF.

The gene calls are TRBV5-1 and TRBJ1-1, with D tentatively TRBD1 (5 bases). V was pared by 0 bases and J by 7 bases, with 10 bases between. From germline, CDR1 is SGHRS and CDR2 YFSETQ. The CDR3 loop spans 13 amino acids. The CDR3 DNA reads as TGCGCCAGCAGCTTGGGTCAGGGTAGTGAAGCTTTCTTT. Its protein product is CASSLGQGSEAFF.

CDR3 nucleotides: TGTGCCAGCAGCGAGGGGGAGGTGGGACAGGGGGCTTATGGCTACACCTTC. The encoded protein is CASSEGEVGQGAYGYTF. This chain joins TRBV9 and TRBJ1-2, with 12 bases fitting TRBD1. The CDR3 runs to 17 residues. Germline loops: CDR1 SGDLS, CDR2 YYNGEE. The J segment lost 5 bases and the V segment lost 3 bases, leaving 11 bases of the junction unmatched.

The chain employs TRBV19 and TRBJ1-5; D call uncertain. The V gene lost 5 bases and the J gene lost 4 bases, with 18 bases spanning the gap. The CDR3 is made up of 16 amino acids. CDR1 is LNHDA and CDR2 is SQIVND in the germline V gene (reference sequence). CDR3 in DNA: TGTGCCAGTAGTCCCCGGGCGGCCGAGGGTAATCAGCCCCAGCATTTT. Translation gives CASSPRAAEGNQPQHF. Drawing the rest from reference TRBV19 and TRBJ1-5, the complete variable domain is DGGITQSPKYLFRKEGQNVTLSCEQNLNHDAMYWYRQDPGQGLRLIYYSQIVNDFQKGDIAEGYSVSREKKESFPLTVTSAQKNPTAFYLCASSPRAAEGNQPQHFGDGTRLSIL.

CDR3 amino acids: CATTLLLDRGRGPPGEKLFF. CDR3 DNA sequence: TGCGCCACCACACTATTGCTTGACAGGGGGCGAGGCCCGCCAGGTGAAAAACTGTTTTTT. The chain has TRBV10-1 and TRBJ1-4; TRBD1 matches at 10 bases. Germline V CDR1 and CDR2: WNHNN, SYGVQD (reference sequence). The V and J ends lost 10 bases and 7 bases, in that order; junction bases with no gene match: 27. This CDR3 has 20 residues.

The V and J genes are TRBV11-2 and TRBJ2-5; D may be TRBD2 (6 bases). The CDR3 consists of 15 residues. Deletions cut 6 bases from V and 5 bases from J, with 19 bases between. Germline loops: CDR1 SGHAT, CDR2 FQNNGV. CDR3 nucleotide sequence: TGTGCCAGCAGGGTACCGGGACTGCGGGATGAGACCCAGTACTTC. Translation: CASRVPGLRDETQYF.

The CDR3 bases are TGTGCCAGCAGTTACAGCGGGGGGCTGATAATGGCTTTCTTT. It translates to CASSYSGGLIMAFF. The V call is TRBV6-5, the J call TRBJ1-1, with a possible D match to TRBD1 (6 bases). CDR3 length: 14 amino acids. V was cut by 2 bases and J by 11 bases, with 18 bases left in between. Germline V gene data show CDR1 as MNHEY and CDR2 as SVGAGI.

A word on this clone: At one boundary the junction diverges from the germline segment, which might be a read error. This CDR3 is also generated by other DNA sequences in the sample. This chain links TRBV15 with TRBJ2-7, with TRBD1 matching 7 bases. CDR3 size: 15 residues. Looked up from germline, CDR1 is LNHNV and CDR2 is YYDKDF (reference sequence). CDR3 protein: CATSREEGAISEQYF. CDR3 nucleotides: TGTGCCACTAGCAGAGAAGAGGGGGCGATCTCGGAGCAGTACTTC.

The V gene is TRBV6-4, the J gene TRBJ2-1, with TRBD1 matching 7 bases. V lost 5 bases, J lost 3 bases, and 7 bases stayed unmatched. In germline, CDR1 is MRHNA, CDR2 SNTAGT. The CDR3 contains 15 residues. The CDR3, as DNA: TGTGCCAGCAGTCAGGCAGGGGGTAGCTACAATGAGCAGTTCTTC. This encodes CASSQAGGSYNEQFF.

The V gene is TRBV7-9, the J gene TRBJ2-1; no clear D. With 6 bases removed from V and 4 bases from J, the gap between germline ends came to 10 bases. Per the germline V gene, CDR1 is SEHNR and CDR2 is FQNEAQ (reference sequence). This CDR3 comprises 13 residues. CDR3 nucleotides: TGTGCCAGCAGTTACGACCCGTACAATGAGCAGTTCTTC. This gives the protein CASSYDPYNEQFF.

Written as DNA, the CDR3 is TGTGCCAGCAGTGATTCAGGGGGCAATCAGCCCCAGCATTTT. This sequence encodes CASSDSGGNQPQHF. The V call is TRBV2, the J call TRBJ1-5, with D possibly matching TRBD1 (6 bases). The V and J ends lost 3 bases and 2 bases respectively, with 8 bases between them. Germline CDR1 reads SNHLY; CDR2 reads FYNNEI. The CDR3 length is 14 residues.

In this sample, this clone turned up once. This chain's CDR3 is CASSVEGSGRTWGGYTF. In nucleotides, the CDR3 is TGTGCCAGCAGCGTAGAGGGGTCGGGGAGGACTTGGGGAGGCTACACCTTC. This chain uses TRBV9 with TRBJ1-2; TRBD1 might be the D (5 bases). This CDR3 has 17 amino acids. Germline CDR1 reads SGDLS; CDR2 reads YYNGEE. V was shortened by 0 bases and J by 8 bases, with 23 bases between the two germline ends. Variable domain in full (rest from reference TRBV9 and TRBJ1-2): DSGVTQTPKHLITATGQRVTLRCSPRSGDLSVYWYQQSLDQGLQFLIQYYNGEERAKGNILERFSAQQFPDLHSELNLSSLELGDSALYFCASSVEGSGRTWGGYTFGSGTRLTVV.

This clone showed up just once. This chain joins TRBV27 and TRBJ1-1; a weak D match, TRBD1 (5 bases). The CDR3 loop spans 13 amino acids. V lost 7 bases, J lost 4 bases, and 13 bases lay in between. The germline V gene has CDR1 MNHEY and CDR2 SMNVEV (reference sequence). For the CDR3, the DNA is TGTGCCAGCATGACCAGGGCCGGCACTGAAGCTTTCTTT. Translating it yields CASMTRAGTEAFF.

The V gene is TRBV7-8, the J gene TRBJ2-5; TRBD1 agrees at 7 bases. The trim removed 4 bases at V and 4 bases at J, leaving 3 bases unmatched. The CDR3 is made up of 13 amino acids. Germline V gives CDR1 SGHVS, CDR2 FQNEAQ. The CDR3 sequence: CASSSAGGETQYF. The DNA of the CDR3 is TGTGCCAGCAGCTCCGCAGGGGGAGAGACCCAGTACTTC. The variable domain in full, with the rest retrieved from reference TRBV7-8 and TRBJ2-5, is GAGVSQSPRYKVAKRGQDVALRCDPISGHVSLFWYQQALGQGPEFLTYFQNEAQLDKSGLPSDRFFAERPEGSVSTLKIQRTQQEDSAVYLCASSSAGGETQYFGPGTRLLVL.

CDR3 DNA sequence: TGTGCCAGTGGTGTCACGGAACGGTACACTGAAGCTTTCTTT. It codes for CASGVTERYTEAFF. The rearrangement links TRBV19 to TRBJ1-1; D remains unclear. CDR1 LNHDA and CDR2 SQIVND come from the germline V gene (reference sequence). Trimming took off 8 bases at V and 3 bases at J, with 16 bases between the two ends. The CDR3 runs 14 residues.

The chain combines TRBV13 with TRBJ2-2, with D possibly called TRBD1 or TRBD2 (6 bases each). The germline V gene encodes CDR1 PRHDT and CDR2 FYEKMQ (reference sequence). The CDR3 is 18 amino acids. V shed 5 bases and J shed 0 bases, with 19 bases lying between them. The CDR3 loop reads CASSVILGGFANTGELFF. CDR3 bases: TGTGCCAGCAGCGTGATACTAGGGGGGTTCGCGAACACCGGGGAGCTGTTTTTT.

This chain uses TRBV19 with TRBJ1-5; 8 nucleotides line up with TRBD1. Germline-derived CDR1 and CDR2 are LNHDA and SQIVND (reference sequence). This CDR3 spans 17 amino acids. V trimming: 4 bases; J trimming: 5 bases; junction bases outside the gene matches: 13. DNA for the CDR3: TGTGCCAGTAGTAGGCTTACACTACAGGGGGGGTATCAGCCCCAGCATTTT. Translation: CASSRLTLQGGYQPQHF.

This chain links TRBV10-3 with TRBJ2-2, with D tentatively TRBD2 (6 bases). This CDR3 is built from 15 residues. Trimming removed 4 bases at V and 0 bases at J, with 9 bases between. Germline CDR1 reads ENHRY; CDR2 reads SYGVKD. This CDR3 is CAISGGLPNTGELFF. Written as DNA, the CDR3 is TGTGCCATCAGTGGGGGACTGCCGAACACCGGGGAGCTGTTTTTT.

The CDR3 is CASSESWTGDPGELFF. As DNA, the CDR3 is TGCGCCAGCAGTGAGTCCTGGACAGGGGATCCCGGGGAGCTGTTTTTT. The V call is TRBV10-1, the J call TRBJ2-2; 9 bases match TRBD1. Germline CDR1 WNHNN, CDR2 SYGVQD (reference sequence). This CDR3 is built from 16 residues. V shed 0 bases, J shed 6 bases, and the junction held 5 bases outside the gene matches.

The CDR3 nucleotides are TGTGCCAGCAGCTTAACAGGGGCATCCTACGAGCAGTACTTC. This translates into CASSLTGASYEQYF. The rearrangement joins TRBV7-9 to TRBJ2-7, with TRBD1 matching over 7 bases. CDR3 length equals 14 residues. Trimming cost V 2 bases and J 1 base; bases outside gene matches: 2. Germline CDR1 is SEHNR and CDR2 is FQNEAQ (reference sequence).

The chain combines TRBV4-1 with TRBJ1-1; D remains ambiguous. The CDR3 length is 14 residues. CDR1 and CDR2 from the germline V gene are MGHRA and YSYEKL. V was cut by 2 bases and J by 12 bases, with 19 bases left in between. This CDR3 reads CASSQNPTPAETFF. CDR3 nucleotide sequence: TGCGCCAGCAGCCAAAACCCGACCCCGGCAGAAACTTTCTTT.

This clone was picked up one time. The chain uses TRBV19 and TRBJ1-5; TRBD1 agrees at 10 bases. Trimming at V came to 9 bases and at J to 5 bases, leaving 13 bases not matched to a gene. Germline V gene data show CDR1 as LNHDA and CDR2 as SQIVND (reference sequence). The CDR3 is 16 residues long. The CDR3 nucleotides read TGTGCCAGCAACCGGGACAGGGGATTTAGGGATCAGCCCCAGCATTTT. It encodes CASNRDRGFRDQPQHF.

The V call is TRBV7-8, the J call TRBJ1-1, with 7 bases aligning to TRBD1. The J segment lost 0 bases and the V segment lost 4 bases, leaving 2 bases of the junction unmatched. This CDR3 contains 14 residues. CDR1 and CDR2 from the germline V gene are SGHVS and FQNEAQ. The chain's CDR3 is CASSWDSLNTEAFF. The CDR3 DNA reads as TGTGCCAGCAGCTGGGACAGTCTGAACACTGAAGCTTTCTTT.